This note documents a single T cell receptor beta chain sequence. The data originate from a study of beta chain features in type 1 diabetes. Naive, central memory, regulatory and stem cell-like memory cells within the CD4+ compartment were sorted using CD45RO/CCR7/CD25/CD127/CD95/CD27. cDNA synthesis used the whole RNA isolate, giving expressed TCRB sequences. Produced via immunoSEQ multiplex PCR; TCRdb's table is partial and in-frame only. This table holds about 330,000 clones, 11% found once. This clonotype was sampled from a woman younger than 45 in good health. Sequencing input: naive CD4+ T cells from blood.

The CDR3 DNA reads as TGTGCCAGCAGCACCTCCCCTATAGCGGGCGGCAATGAGCAGTTCTTC. Translating it yields CASSTSPIAGGNEQFF. The chain carries TRBV9 and TRBJ2-1; 7 bases map to TRBD2. The trim removed 4 bases at V and 6 bases at J, leaving 13 bases unmatched. The germline CDR1 and CDR2 sequences are SGDLS and YYNGEE. This CDR3 has 16 residues.